Below, 20 T cell receptor beta chains from the same sample are listed, as sequenced in a study of cytomegalovirus exposure and HLA in healthy donors. The PCR used 60 Vbeta and 13 Jbeta primers. Assay: immunoSEQ multiplex PCR; the TCRdb copy retains only in-frame clones and omits some. The data show about 170,000 clones, roughly two thirds seen once. The sample comprised PBMCs. These receptors all come from a woman aged 18-35 years in good health and CMV-seropositive.

This clone was detected once. The chain combines TRBV6-5 with TRBJ2-1, with TRBD1 matching over 10 bases. In germline, CDR1 is MNHEY, CDR2 SVGAGI. This CDR3 comprises 14 residues. Trimming removed 2 bases from V and 10 bases from J; junction bases left unmatched: 5. The CDR3 spells CASSYRDRGYEQFF. In DNA form, the CDR3 reads TGTGCCAGCAGTTACCGGGACAGGGGATACGAGCAGTTCTTC.

This sequence joins TRBV9 and TRBJ2-1; TRBD2 matches 8 bases. CDR3 length equals 15 residues. Germline V lookup: CDR1 SGDLS, CDR2 YYNGEE. The trim removed 0 bases at V and 3 bases at J, leaving 2 bases unmatched. The CDR3 DNA follows: TGTGCCAGCAGCGTAGACGGGGGGGGCTACAATGAGCAGTTCTTC. This encodes CASSVDGGGYNEQFF.

The CDR3 spells CASSPGMTTEAFF. CDR3 bases: TGCGCCAGCTCCCCAGGGATGACCACTGAAGCTTTCTTT. The rearrangement joins TRBV5-1 to TRBJ1-1; D possibly corresponds to TRBD1 (5 bases). The V and J ends lost 7 bases and 4 bases respectively, with 14 bases between them. Germline V gene data show CDR1 as SGHRS and CDR2 as YFSETQ. This CDR3 spans 13 amino acids.

V gene TRBV9 combines with J gene TRBJ2-2; 12 bases line up with TRBD2. V was pared by 3 bases and J by 6 bases, with 6 bases of the junction left unmatched. The CDR3 length is 16 residues. Germline CDR1 is SGDLS and CDR2 is YYNGEE. The CDR3 is CASSGRGLAGAGELFF. In DNA form, the CDR3 reads TGTGCCAGCAGCGGAAGGGGACTAGCGGGTGCCGGGGAGCTGTTTTTT.

This clone was detected once. The genes are TRBV27 and TRBJ2-1, with 11 bases fitting TRBD1. Trimming at V came to 5 bases and at J to 6 bases, leaving 9 bases not matched to a gene. The CDR3 covers 16 residues. Germline assignment: CDR1 MNHEY and CDR2 SMNVEV (reference sequence). CDR3 in amino acids: CASSPLGTGGLNEQFF. The CDR3 DNA reads TGTGCCAGCAGTCCACTCGGGACAGGGGGTCTCAATGAGCAGTTCTTC.

The chain couples TRBV5-1 to TRBJ1-4; 10 positions match TRBD1. The germline gives CDR1 SGHRS, CDR2 YFSETQ. The CDR3 contains 16 residues. V gave up 0 bases and J gave up 7 bases; unmatched junction bases: 6. CDR3 in DNA: TGCGCCAGCAGCTTGGAAACGACAGGGGGCTTTGAAAAACTGTTTTTT. Protein product: CASSLETTGGFEKLFF.

Only a few counts were recorded for this clone. The V gene is TRBV7-2, the J gene TRBJ2-3; D is undetermined. Trimming shortened V by 2 bases and J by 4 bases, and 7 bases separated the two germline ends. The germline gives CDR1 SGHTA, CDR2 FQGNSA. The CDR3 totals 13 residues. The CDR3 protein is CASSLPVPDTQYF. The CDR3, as DNA: TGTGCCAGCAGCTTACCCGTCCCAGATACGCAGTATTTT. Full variable domain (remainder filled in from reference TRBV7-2 and TRBJ2-3): GAGVSQSPSNKVTEKGKDVELRCDPISGHTALYWYRQSLGQGLEFLIYFQGNSAPDKSGLPSDRFSAERTGGSVSTLTIQRTQQEDSAVYLCASSLPVPDTQYFGPGTRLTVL.

V is TRBV7-2 and J is TRBJ1-6; tentatively, D is TRBD1 (5 bases). V lost 6 bases to trimming and J lost 7 bases, with 16 bases between them. CDR1 is SGHTA, CDR2 FQGNSA, per germline. The CDR3 consists of 15 residues. CDR3 in DNA: TGTGCCAGCAGTCGCGTCGGGGGTAACAATTCACCCCTCCACTTT. It encodes CASSRVGGNNSPLHF. The full variable domain, rest sourced from reference TRBV7-2 and TRBJ1-6, is GAGVSQSPSNKVTEKGKDVELRCDPISGHTALYWYRQSLGQGLEFLIYFQGNSAPDKSGLPSDRFSAERTGGSVSTLTIQRTQQEDSAVYLCASSRVGGNNSPLHFGNGTRLTVT.

A few counts support this clone. This rearrangement joins TRBV5-4 to TRBJ2-5, with D uncertain. V shed 4 bases and J shed 6 bases, with 22 bases lying between them. The length of the CDR3 is 16 residues. Germline V CDR1 and CDR2: SGHNT, YYREEE (reference sequence). The CDR3 loop reads CASSQEALSSPQTQYF. The CDR3 DNA reads as TGTGCCAGCAGCCAAGAGGCCCTGAGCTCCCCCCAGACCCAGTACTTC.

This clone was counted only a few times. The chain carries TRBV18 and TRBJ2-5; TRBD1 matches 11 bases. With the DNA end fitting TRBJ2-7 better, the J assignment may be wrong. Germline loops: CDR1 KGHSH, CDR2 LQKENI. CDR3 size: 15 residues. The CDR3 DNA follows: TGTGCCAGCTCACCCGAGGACAGGGGGCCCTACGAGCAGTACTTC. Its protein is CASSPEDRGPYEQYF.

This clone appeared a few times. This chain links TRBV7-9 with TRBJ1-5; the D is unclear. The V gene's germline CDR1 is SEHNR and CDR2 FQNEAQ (reference sequence). CDR3 length: 14 amino acids. Trimming removed 2 bases from V and 9 bases from J, with 14 bases in between. The CDR3 sequence: CASSLMEVGWPQHF. The CDR3 nucleotides are TGTGCCAGCAGCTTAATGGAGGTTGGGTGGCCCCAGCATTTT.

The gene calls are TRBV2 and TRBJ1-6; tentative D call: TRBD1 (5 bases). The CDR3 spans 17 residues. Trimming took off 7 bases at V and 0 bases at J, with 16 bases between the two ends. CDR1 and CDR2 (germline): SNHLY, FYNNEI. DNA of the CDR3: TGTGCCAGCACCGGAGGGGTTGTGAGCTCCTATAATTCACCCCTCCACTTT. This translates into CASTGGVVSSYNSPLHF. The full variable domain, its missing parts supplied by reference TRBV2 and TRBJ1-6, is EPEVTQTPSHQVTQMGQEVILRCVPISNHLYFYWYRQILGQKVEFLVSFYNNEISEKSEIFDDQFSVERPDGSNFTLKIRSTKLEDSAMYFCASTGGVVSSYNSPLHFGNGTRLTVT.

This chain joins TRBV7-2 and TRBJ2-6; no clear D gene. V was shortened by 0 bases and J by 0 bases, with 12 bases between the two germline ends. The CDR3 spans 18 residues. CDR1 and CDR2 (germline): SGHTA, FQGNSA. The CDR3 DNA reads TGTGCCAGCAGCTTAGCGGTTAGCTTTTACTCTGGGGCCAACGTCCTGACTTTC. This translates into CASSLAVSFYSGANVLTF.

Regarding this clone: The sample has other DNA sequences that encode this CDR3 too. The chain employs TRBV5-1 and TRBJ2-3, with D hard to call. Between the trimmed V and J ends, which lost 1 base and 1 base, there was a span of 10 bases. This CDR3 is built from 15 residues. Germline-derived CDR1 and CDR2 are SGHRS and YFSETQ. CDR3 amino acids: CASSLYLQGTDTQYF. The CDR3 DNA reads as TGCGCCAGCAGCTTGTATCTGCAGGGCACAGATACGCAGTATTTT.

The chain is built from TRBV25-1 and TRBJ2-5, with 8 bases matching TRBD1. The V segment lost 7 bases and the J segment 4 bases; nucleotides outside the gene matches: 5. Germline CDR1 reads MGHDK; CDR2 reads SYGVNS. The CDR3 contains 13 residues. The CDR3 loop is CASKVQGGETQYF. The CDR3 region has the DNA TGTGCCAGCAAGGTACAGGGGGGAGAGACCCAGTACTTC.

The chain combines TRBV25-1 with TRBJ1-2; D uncertain. Trimming shortened V by 2 bases and J by 8 bases, and 12 bases separated the two germline ends. CDR1 is MGHDK and CDR2 is SYGVNS in the germline V gene. The CDR3 covers 13 residues. The CDR3 DNA reads as TGTGCCAGCAGTGAACTAAGGACTGCCGGCTACACCTTC. It yields the protein CASSELRTAGYTF.

The chain uses TRBV28 and TRBJ2-5; D is possibly TRBD1 (6 bases). Germline CDR1 and CDR2: MDHEN and SYDVKM. V lost 6 bases, J lost 3 bases, and 17 bases lay in between. The CDR3 is 15 amino acids. CDR3 coding DNA: TGTGCCAGCAGCCTAGCCGGGACACCTAAAGAGACCCAGTACTTC. Translation gives CASSLAGTPKETQYF.

This clone appeared once. The V call is TRBV29-1, the J call TRBJ2-1, with 7 bases lining up with TRBD2. Germline V CDR1 and CDR2: SQVTM, ANQGSEA. The CDR3 contains 12 residues. With V trimmed by 7 bases and J by 9 bases, 9 bases remained unmatched. The CDR3 DNA follows: TGCAGCGACGTGCGCGGGGGAGTTGAGCAGTTCTTC. As protein: CSDVRGGVEQFF.

This clone was seen more than once but under ten times. The genes are TRBV5-1 and TRBJ1-5; D is ambiguous. The CDR3 totals 13 residues. Trimming removed 4 bases at V and 6 bases at J, with 11 bases between. The germline gives CDR1 SGHRS, CDR2 YFSETQ. The CDR3 reads CASSVTGGQPQHF. The CDR3 DNA sequence: TGCGCCAGCAGCGTGACGGGAGGTCAGCCCCAGCATTTT.

The gene calls are TRBV7-8 and TRBJ2-3; 11 nucleotides line up with TRBD1. The CDR3 has 18 amino acids. Germline assignment: CDR1 SGHVS and CDR2 FQNEAQ. V gave up 4 bases and J gave up 0 bases; unmatched junction bases: 9. The CDR3 spells CASSSDRGRGVSTDTQYF. For the CDR3, the DNA is TGTGCCAGCAGCTCGGACAGGGGGCGCGGGGTTAGCACAGATACGCAGTATTTT.